The rows below give T cell receptor beta chains drawn from one sample of a study of blood T cell repertoires in COVID-19. Produced via immunoSEQ multiplex PCR; TCRdb's table is partial and in-frame only. The sample holds about 150,000 clones, roughly 84% seen once. Sequencing input: peripheral blood. The source of these receptors is a woman aged 55-75 years with COVID-19, enrolled during active disease. The CDR3 runs from the conserved cysteine through the conserved F or W.

>TRBV19|TRBJ1-6
CASSIQQGGYSPLHF
>TRBV5-4|TRBJ2-1
CASSPLAAIYNEQFF
>TRBV19|TRBJ2-3
CASRTSGSTDTQYF
>TRBV11-2|TRBJ2-7
CASSPGDSSYEQYF
>TRBV14|TRBJ1-6
CASSLLPLLPLHF
>TRBV9|TRBJ1-2
CASRGAYGYTF
>TRBV6-5|TRBJ1-5
CASSGQRGSNQPQHF
>TRBV18|TRBJ1-3
CASSPKDIISGNTIYF
>TRBV30|TRBJ2-1
CAWAGSRGNEQFF
>TRBV18|TRBJ1-6
CASSSEGLTGSYNSPLHF
>TRBV27|TRBJ1-1
CASSSGTLFMNTEAFF
>TRBV6-5|TRBJ2-3
CAGGLWLRDTQYF
>TRBV6-5|TRBJ1-5
CASRYSNQPQHF
>TRBV5-5|TRBJ1-1
CASRPLGENTEAFF